These 29 T cell receptor beta chains share one sample of origin, sequenced in a study of PD-1 blockade in classical Hodgkin lymphoma. Relapses following autologous stem cell transplantation were seen in all patients, with brentuximab vedotin exposure varying. TCRdb's copy holds only in-frame clones and misses some; the assay was immunoSEQ multiplex PCR. The sample lists approximately 27,000 clones, about nine tenths seen once, with roughly 2.6% in the top ten. Source: peripheral blood mononuclear cells (PBMCs), taken at baseline. Receptor source: a human donor with classical Hodgkin lymphoma.

The rearrangement links TRBV4-1 to TRBJ2-3, with 11 bases identical to TRBD2. CDR1 and CDR2 (germline): MGHRA, YSYEKL. CDR3 length equals 16 residues. The V gene end was trimmed by 4 bases and the J gene end by 5 bases; junction bases not matched to a gene: 8. The CDR3, as DNA: TGCGCCAGCAGCCGAGCTAGCGGGGGGCAGGTAGATACGCAGTATTTT. Protein: CASSRASGGQVDTQYF.

This chain joins TRBV6-5 and TRBJ1-2, with TRBD1 matching 8 bases. Germline V lookup: CDR1 MNHEY, CDR2 SVGAGI. With V trimmed by 2 bases and J by 6 bases, 8 bases remained unmatched. The CDR3 is 15 amino acids. CDR3 coding DNA: TGTGCCAGCAGTTACATGGGCCAGGGGGCGCATGGCTACACCTTC. Amino acids: CASSYMGQGAHGYTF.

In its sample, this clone is medium-sized (0.01 to 0.1%). The sample carries other DNA sequences with the same CDR3. The chain recombines TRBV5-1 with TRBJ1-2; weak D call: TRBD1 (5 bases). This CDR3 contains 13 residues. The V end was cut by 0 bases, the J end by 2 bases, with 5 bases between. The germline V gene encodes CDR1 SGHRS and CDR2 YFSETQ. CDR3 loop: CASSLEGNYGYTF. The CDR3 DNA reads as TGCGCCAGCAGCTTGGAGGGGAACTATGGCTACACCTTC.

The genes are TRBV5-1 and TRBJ2-3; the D gene is possibly TRBD2 (6 bases). The germline CDR1 and CDR2 sequences are SGHRS and YFSETQ. CDR3 length equals 14 residues. Trimming took off 2 bases at V and 2 bases at J, with 9 bases between the two ends. For the CDR3, the DNA is TGCGCCAGCAGCTTTAGCGGTATCACAGATACGCAGTATTTT. Amino acids: CASSFSGITDTQYF.

This clone was recorded once. The genes are TRBV6-1 and TRBJ2-1, with D perhaps TRBD1 (6 bases). CDR1 and CDR2 (germline): MNHNS, SASEGT. This CDR3 has 15 amino acids. V lost 6 bases to trimming and J lost 8 bases, with 20 bases between them. The CDR3 nucleotides are TGTGCCAGCAGAACGCGGAACAGGGTTTTTGATGAGCAGTTCTTC. This encodes CASRTRNRVFDEQFF.

The V gene is TRBV7-9, the J gene TRBJ2-7, with a weak D call TRBD1 (6 bases). The CDR3 contains 15 residues. CDR1 and CDR2 from the germline V gene are SEHNR and FQNEAQ (reference sequence). V lost 1 base to trimming and J lost 3 bases, with 13 bases between them. CDR3: CASSLGGGSLYEQYF. The CDR3 bases are TGTGCCAGCAGCTTAGGAGGGGGATCCCTCTACGAGCAGTACTTC.

This sequence joins TRBV4-1 and TRBJ1-4; D gene uncertain. V shed 2 bases and J shed 8 bases, with 6 bases lying between them. The germline CDR1 and CDR2 sequences are MGHRA and YSYEKL. The CDR3 is 12 amino acids. CDR3 sequence (DNA): TGCGCCAGCAGCCAAACAATAGAAAAACTGTTTTTT. Translation: CASSQTIEKLFF.

This chain joins TRBV7-8 and TRBJ2-1, with TRBD2 identical over 7 bases. Germline trimming cut 1 base from V and 13 bases from J; bases unmatched to any gene: 7. CDR3 length: 13 amino acids. Germline assignment: CDR1 SGHVS and CDR2 FQNEAQ. The CDR3 loop reads CASSLGGREGQFF. The CDR3 nucleotides are TGTGCCAGCAGCTTAGGTGGCAGGGAGGGACAGTTCTTC.

This chain connects TRBV7-8 to TRBJ2-2; 12 bases align to TRBD1. There are 16 residues in the CDR3. V shed 5 bases, J shed 4 bases, and the junction held 5 bases outside the gene matches. Germline V gene data show CDR1 as SGHVS and CDR2 as FQNEAQ. The CDR3 nucleotides read TGTGCCAGCAGCCCAGGGACAGGGGGCGGCACCGGGGAGCTGTTTTTT. Its translation is CASSPGTGGGTGELFF.

The chain recombines TRBV25-1 with TRBJ2-7; TRBD2 matches at 8 bases. Germline V gene data show CDR1 as MGHDK and CDR2 as SYGVNS. V shed 8 bases, J shed 4 bases, and the junction held 16 bases outside the gene matches. The CDR3 totals 16 residues. This chain's CDR3 is CASPIQLAETPYEQYF. As DNA, the CDR3 is TGTGCCAGCCCCATTCAACTAGCGGAGACTCCATACGAGCAGTACTTC.

In its sample, this clone was seen a few times. The gene calls are TRBV6-6 and TRBJ2-1, with 7 bases lining up with TRBD2. The CDR3 is made up of 15 amino acids. Germline values: CDR1 MNHNY, CDR2 SVGAGI (reference sequence). The V gene end was trimmed by 6 bases and the J gene end by 4 bases; junction bases not matched to a gene: 9. The CDR3 sequence is CASSPGGGGYNEQFF. The CDR3 bases are TGTGCCAGCAGCCCCGGTGGGGGGGGGTACAATGAGCAGTTCTTC.

The gene calls are TRBV13 and TRBJ1-1; TRBD1 might be the D (6 bases). V was trimmed by 2 bases and J by 1 base, leaving 8 bases between them. The CDR3 has 14 residues. In germline, CDR1 is PRHDT, CDR2 FYEKMQ (reference sequence). The CDR3 here is CASSLQGWNTEAFF. CDR3 nucleotide sequence: TGTGCCAGCAGCTTACAGGGGTGGAACACTGAAGCTTTCTTT.

V usage is TRBV6-6 and J usage is TRBJ1-2, with 7 bases matching TRBD1. The CDR3 length is 14 residues. Looked up from germline, CDR1 is MNHNY and CDR2 is SVGAGI (reference sequence). V dropped 6 bases and J dropped 3; count of bases not matched to a gene: 7. In DNA, the CDR3 is TGTGCCAGCAGCCGGACAGGAACGGACTATGGCTACACCTTC. Encoded protein: CASSRTGTDYGYTF.

This sequence joins TRBV11-3 and TRBJ2-5; a possible D gene is TRBD1 (5 bases). The CDR3 length is 13 residues. Germline V gene lookup returns CDR1 SGHNT and CDR2 YENEEA. Trimming took 1 base from V and 3 from J, leaving 6 bases between them. The CDR3 nucleotides are TGTGCCAGCAGCTTAGGCAGGGAAGAGACCCAGTACTTC. Residues: CASSLGREETQYF.

This clone was recorded a few times. This sequence joins TRBV7-9 and TRBJ1-6; D gene ambiguous. Trimming stripped 1 base from V and 9 bases from J, with 7 bases between. The CDR3 contains 13 residues. Germline V gene sequence: CDR1 SEHNR, CDR2 FQNEAQ (reference sequence). CDR3 region: CASSLEGVSPLHF. As DNA, the CDR3 is TGTGCCAGCAGCTTAGAAGGAGTTTCACCCCTCCACTTT. Supplemented by reference TRBV7-9 and TRBJ1-6, the full variable domain reads DTGVSQNPRHKITKRGQNVTFRCDPISEHNRLYWYRQTLGQGPEFLTYFQNEAQLEKSRLLSDRFSAERPKGSFSTLEIQRTEQGDSAMYLCASSLEGVSPLHFGNGTRLTVT.

V is TRBV5-1 and J is TRBJ2-5; TRBD2 might be the D (5 bases). V shed 3 bases and J shed 1 base, with 10 bases lying between them. The CDR3 extends over 14 amino acids. Germline V lookup: CDR1 SGHRS, CDR2 YFSETQ. CDR3 residues: CASSSPGIQETQYF. As DNA, the CDR3 is TGCGCCAGCAGCTCCCCGGGGATCCAAGAGACCCAGTACTTC.

Remarks on this clone: Different DNA sequences within this sample yield the same CDR3. This chain uses TRBV5-1 with TRBJ2-3; either TRBD1 or TRBD2 may fit D (5 bases each). CDR1 and CDR2 (germline): SGHRS, YFSETQ. Trimming removed 2 bases from V and 2 bases from J, with 9 bases in between. This CDR3 is built from 14 residues. CDR3 amino acids: CASSLGTATDTQYF. DNA for the CDR3: TGCGCCAGCAGCTTAGGGACGGCCACAGATACGCAGTATTTT.

This clone occurred once. The chain couples TRBV7-8 to TRBJ1-2; D might be TRBD1 (6 bases). The germline V and J ends were trimmed by 8 bases and 8 bases, with 21 bases remaining between them. The CDR3 consists of 14 residues. Germline V gene lookup returns CDR1 SGHVS and CDR2 FQNEAQ. This chain's CDR3 is CASAWTAIGRGYTF. The CDR3 DNA reads as TGTGCCAGCGCCTGGACAGCAATCGGTAGGGGCTACACCTTC. The full variable domain, with the rest looked up from reference TRBV7-8 and TRBJ1-2, is GAGVSQSPRYKVAKRGQDVALRCDPISGHVSLFWYQQALGQGPEFLTYFQNEAQLDKSGLPSDRFFAERPEGSVSTLKIQRTQQEDSAVYLCASAWTAIGRGYTFGSGTRLTVV.

The chain combines TRBV9 with TRBJ1-4; no clear D. The germline V gene encodes CDR1 SGDLS and CDR2 YYNGEE. This CDR3 has 15 residues. Trimming removed 0 bases at V and 7 bases at J, with 13 bases between. The CDR3 nucleotides read TGTGCCAGCAGCGTAGGGCTGGAAACCCGTGAAAAACTGTTTTTT. Amino acid sequence: CASSVGLETREKLFF.

The chain has TRBV5-1 and TRBJ2-5; 8 bases map to TRBD1. The trim removed 4 bases at V and 5 bases at J, leaving 10 bases unmatched. Germline CDR1 reads SGHRS; CDR2 reads YFSETQ. The CDR3 contains 15 residues. The CDR3 spells CASSSRGTGGETQYF. CDR3 DNA sequence: TGCGCCAGCAGCAGCCGCGGGACAGGTGGGGAGACCCAGTACTTC.

The chain joins TRBV11-2 to TRBJ2-3, with 11 bases matching TRBD2. CDR1 is SGHAT and CDR2 is FQNNGV in the germline V gene. Germline trimming cut 4 bases from V and 14 bases from J; bases unmatched to any gene: 8. The CDR3 covers 13 residues. The CDR3 DNA sequence: TGTGCCAGCAGCTCAATAGCGGGGGGGCCTCTGTATTTT. The encoded protein is CASSSIAGGPLYF.

The table lists this clone with a count of one. The J gene is TRBJ2-7, the V gene TRBV6-5, with 10 bases aligning to TRBD1. V lost 6 bases and J lost 3; bases outside the gene matches: 8. The length of the CDR3 is 15 residues. The germline CDR1 and CDR2 sequences are MNHEY and SVGAGI. The CDR3 DNA reads as TGTGCCAGCAGCCGCACCGGGACAGGGGTCTACGAGCAGTACTTC. Protein sequence: CASSRTGTGVYEQYF.

V gene TRBV7-9 combines with J gene TRBJ2-3, with 8 bases fitting TRBD2. The CDR3 is 15 amino acids. V was pared by 1 base and J by 5 bases, with 5 bases of the junction left unmatched. CDR1 SEHNR and CDR2 FQNEAQ come from the germline V gene (reference sequence). As DNA, the CDR3 is TGTGCCAGCAGCTTAGAGGGGACTAGAAAAGATACGCAGTATTTT. Translation: CASSLEGTRKDTQYF.

Notes on this clone: Other nucleotide sequences in the sample specify the same CDR3. The chain employs TRBV5-1 and TRBJ2-5; tentatively, D is TRBD2 (7 bases). The CDR3 runs 15 residues. Trimming took off 1 base at V and 2 bases at J, with 12 bases between the two ends. Germline V CDR1 and CDR2: SGHRS, YFSETQ. The CDR3 DNA reads as TGCGCCAGCAGCTTGACGGGGGGCCCGCAAGAGACCCAGTACTTC. Encoded protein: CASSLTGGPQETQYF.

V is TRBV6-1 and J is TRBJ2-7; 10 bases are shared with TRBD1. Germline V gene data show CDR1 as MNHNS and CDR2 as SASEGT. The CDR3 runs to 14 residues. V trimming: 4 bases; J trimming: 7 bases; junction bases outside the gene matches: 7. CDR3 DNA sequence: TGTGCCAGCAGTGTACGACAGGGGGCGGGTGAGCAGTACTTC. Residues: CASSVRQGAGEQYF.

The rearrangement uses TRBV23-1 and TRBJ1-3; the match to TRBD1 covers 7 bases. TRBV23-1 is given ORF status, its function remaining uncertain. There are 19 residues in the CDR3. With 0 bases clipped from V and 0 bases from J, the junction kept 11 bases outside the gene matches. The CDR3 loop reads CASSQSLKGRGLSGNTIYF. CDR3 bases: TGCGCCAGCAGTCAATCGCTAAAGGGGAGGGGGCTCTCTGGAAACACCATATATTTT.

V usage is TRBV2 and J usage is TRBJ2-1; 10 nucleotides line up with TRBD1. The CDR3 runs 15 residues. V shed 6 bases, J shed 3 bases, and the junction held 5 bases outside the gene matches. CDR1 and CDR2 (germline): SNHLY, FYNNEI. The CDR3 DNA is TGTGCCAGCAGGCAAGACAGGGGGCTCTACAATGAGCAGTTCTTC. Its protein product is CASRQDRGLYNEQFF. Complete variable domain (other parts from reference TRBV2 and TRBJ2-1): EPEVTQTPSHQVTQMGQEVILRCVPISNHLYFYWYRQILGQKVEFLVSFYNNEISEKSEIFDDQFSVERPDGSNFTLKIRSTKLEDSAMYFCASRQDRGLYNEQFFGPGTRLTVL.

This clone appeared once. The CDR3 DNA follows: TGTGCCAGTCGGAGGAGCAACTATGGCTACACCTTC. This codes for CASRRSNYGYTF. The V gene is TRBV19, the J gene TRBJ1-2; D is unclear. Germline lookup yields CDR1 LNHDA and CDR2 SQIVND (reference sequence). V was shortened by 8 bases and J by 2 bases, with 9 bases between the two germline ends. The CDR3 length is 12 residues.

The J gene is TRBJ2-2, the V gene TRBV7-9; tentatively, D is TRBD1 (5 bases). V lost 3 bases, J lost 1 base, and 6 bases lay in between. Germline V gene data show CDR1 as SEHNR and CDR2 as FQNEAQ (reference sequence). The CDR3 loop spans 14 amino acids. CDR3 amino acids: CASSFDRNTGELFF. The CDR3, as DNA: TGTGCCAGCAGCTTCGACAGGAACACCGGGGAGCTGTTTTTT.